A selection of T cell receptor beta chains follows, all from one sample in a study of T cell responses to AZD1222 COVID-19 vaccine. Here immunoSEQ multiplex PCR was the method, and the copy in TCRdb shows in-frame clones only, minus some. The data hold 120,000 or so clones, with more than 75% observed a single time. The sequencing used peripheral blood, collected on day 0 of AZD1222 vaccination. These receptors originate from an adult in good health. Each CDR3 is given without its conserved first and last residue. The order of the fields is CDR3 protein, J gene, V gene.

CDR3: ASSLSTGTNSPLH
J: TRBJ1-6
V: TRBV27

CDR3: ASSLAPGTGMNTEAF
J: TRBJ1-1
V: TRBV5-4

CDR3: ASSRPKGGRLPYWAEAF
J: TRBJ1-1
V: TRBV4-2

CDR3: ASLDLVDNQPQH
J: TRBJ1-5
V: TRBV28

CDR3: ASSAGQTSANTGELF
J: TRBJ2-2
V: TRBV5-1

CDR3: ATSRRGWEQY
J: TRBJ2-7
V: TRBV5-6

CDR3: ASSLDWTGNQPQH
J: TRBJ1-5
V: TRBV5-1

CDR3: ASTSGTSGFNEQF
J: TRBJ2-1
V: TRBV2

CDR3: ASRLLPGTGVYEQY
J: TRBJ2-7
V: TRBV4-1

CDR3: ASSSKGGGYKLF
J: TRBJ1-4
V: TRBV27

CDR3: ASSSRSGSNEQF
J: TRBJ2-1
V: TRBV5-6

CDR3: ASRDIGTSGEQY
J: TRBJ2-7
V: TRBV25-1

CDR3: ASSQDRGATEAF
J: TRBJ1-1
V: TRBV5-1

CDR3: ASNSQGMNNEQF
J: TRBJ2-1
V: TRBV2

CDR3: ASSLGLALNNEQF
J: TRBJ2-1
V: TRBV7-2

CDR3: ASRLGGLNTGELF
J: TRBJ2-2
V: TRBV6-5

CDR3: ASSVIAGDLYNEQF
J: TRBJ2-1
V: TRBV10-2

CDR3: ASSGGLASPLGYEQY
J: TRBJ2-7
V: TRBV28

CDR3: ASSFERGSAGELF
J: TRBJ2-2
V: TRBV4-3

CDR3: ASSRGTSGSLAKNIQY
J: TRBJ2-4
V: TRBV7-9

CDR3: ASSDPLGGRYEQY
J: TRBJ2-7
V: TRBV25-1

CDR3: ASSLASYYEQY
J: TRBJ2-7
V: TRBV5-1

CDR3: SVDLPISYNEQF
J: TRBJ2-1
V: TRBV29-1

CDR3: ASSLAGLSEGYGYT
J: TRBJ1-2
V: TRBV5-1

CDR3: ASSLGDYGSYEQY
J: TRBJ2-7
V: TRBV11-2

CDR3: ATRGAGVGSETQY
J: TRBJ2-5
V: TRBV24-1

CDR3: ASRGTSGNTIY
J: TRBJ1-3
V: TRBV19

CDR3: ASSPGQGASEQY
J: TRBJ2-7
V: TRBV4-1

CDR3: ASSLNGGGSYEQY
J: TRBJ2-7
V: TRBV5-1

CDR3: ASSSEPSSLGEQY
J: TRBJ2-3
V: TRBV11-3

CDR3: ASSQDEGVSYNEQF
J: TRBJ2-1
V: TRBV4-3

CDR3: ATSPAGGLGTGELF
J: TRBJ2-2
V: TRBV24-1

CDR3: ASSVDRGKNTIY
J: TRBJ1-3
V: TRBV5-1